One and the same sample provided the 7 T cell receptor beta chains below, sequenced in a study of regulatory T cells in long-lasting Graves disease. Noted time point: persistent/refractory GD, antithyroid drugs over 5 years with positive TRAb. There was RNA extracted from PBMCs, and the TCR library was made from it. Combining iRepertoire HTBI primers with Arm-PCR of CDR3 regions, the authors built TCR beta libraries. Via MiXCR, TCRdb re-called the multiplex PCR reads, giving one row per CDR3 protein. This table has roughly 400,000 distinct CDR3 sequences, around 23% appearing once. The sequenced sample was peripheral blood mononuclear cells (PBMCs), obtained when the disease was refractory, from a patient treated with antithyroid drugs. Source of these receptors: a female donor with Graves disease.

In this sample, this clonotype turned up once. J is TRBJ2-2 and V is TRBV5-1; 7 bases agree with TRBD2. The length of the CDR3 is 18 residues. Germline V gene data show CDR1 as SGHRS and CDR2 as YFSETQ. Germline trimming cut 0 bases from V and 2 bases from J; bases unmatched to any gene: 10. CDR3 nucleotide sequence: TGCGCCAGCAGCTTGGCAGAGCGGGGTGCGTTTAACACCGGGGAGCTGTTTTTT. Protein: CASSLAERGAFNTGELFF.

This clonotype has ten or more counts. CDR3 protein: CASSQGWGSYGYTF. The CDR3 nucleotides are TGTGCCAGCAGCCAAGGTTGGGGCTCCTATGGCTACACCTTC. The V and J genes are TRBV3-1 and TRBJ1-2, with D possibly matching TRBD1 (5 bases). Germline lookup yields CDR1 LGHDT and CDR2 YNNKEL (reference sequence). CDR3 length: 14 amino acids. The V gene lost 1 base and the J gene lost 4 bases, with 10 bases spanning the gap.

The gene calls are TRBV20-1 and TRBJ1-5, with 9 bases matching TRBD1. The CDR3 extends over 15 amino acids. V lost 1 base and J lost 6; bases outside the gene matches: 7. The germline V gene has CDR1 DFQATT and CDR2 SNEGSKA (reference sequence). CDR3 residues: CSARGPGQGSQPQHF. The CDR3, as DNA: TGCAGTGCTAGAGGTCCGGGACAGGGCAGTCAGCCCCAGCATTTT.

This clonotype has just a few counts. The chain couples TRBV6-1 to TRBJ1-1; tentatively, D is TRBD1 (6 bases). Trimming cost V 5 bases and J 7 bases, with 17 bases left between them. The CDR3 covers 14 residues. Germline loops: CDR1 MNHNS, CDR2 SASEGT. In DNA, the CDR3 is TGTGCCAGCAGTCTCGGGGGCGGCAGGGGTGAAGCTTTCTTT. Translating gives CASSLGGGRGEAFF.

As regards this clonotype: At one end, the junction sequence differs from germline, possibly due to a read error. J is TRBJ2-7 and V is TRBV2, with 10 bases aligning to TRBD2. The CDR3 length is 16 residues. The germline V gene has CDR1 SNHLY and CDR2 FYNNEI. The CDR3 loop reads CASSRTLAGVPYEQYF. The CDR3 DNA reads TGCGCCAGCAGCCGCACTCTAGCGGGAGTTCCCTACGAGCAGTACTTC. Complete variable domain (other parts from reference TRBV2 and TRBJ2-7): EPEVTQTPSHQVTQMGQEVILRCVPISNHLYFYWYRQILGQKVEFLVSFYNNEISEKSEIFDDQFSVERPDGSNFTLKIRSTKLEDSAMYFCASSRTLAGVPYEQYFGPGTRLTVT.

This clonotype was counted many times. This chain joins TRBV20-1 and TRBJ2-7, with 7 bases matching TRBD1. Germline loops: CDR1 DFQATT, CDR2 SNEGSKA (reference sequence). The CDR3 consists of 13 residues. V lost 2 bases and J lost 3; bases outside the gene matches: 4. This CDR3 reads CSARTGARYEQYF. Here the CDR3 DNA reads TGCAGTGCTAGAACAGGGGCCCGCTACGAGCAGTACTTC.

The gene calls are TRBV20-1 and TRBJ2-3, with 11 bases fitting TRBD2. V lost 5 bases to trimming and J lost 0 bases; unmatched junction nucleotides: 1. This CDR3 is built from 14 residues. Per germline, CDR1 DFQATT and CDR2 SNEGSKA (reference sequence). This CDR3 reads CSAWTSGSTDTQYF. The DNA for the CDR3 is TGCAGTGCTTGGACTAGCGGGAGCACAGATACGCAGTATTTT.